A selection of T cell receptor beta chains follows, all from one sample in a study of siplizumab effects on memory and regulatory T cells. Profiled with immunoSEQ multiplex PCR; TCRdb holds only in-frame clones, not every one. The repertoire includes just under 85,000 clones, approximately 90% of them detected once, and roughly 1.4% sits in the top ten. The sequenced sample was Tregs sorted from blood. The receptors originated from a human donor in good health. Each CDR3 is given with its conserved first and last residue. Fields, in order: D gene, J gene, clone size, V gene, CDR3 DNA, CDR3 protein. D genes are given only for firm matches. A row's size may be missing; if present it is once, few, many or a size class.

. TRBJ1-4 . TRBV19 TGTGCCAGTAGTATGACTGGGCAGGCGAGCGAAAAACTGTTTTTT CASSMTGQASEKLFF
. TRBJ1-5 medium-sized TRBV2 TGTGCCAGCAGTGCTCCGAATCAGCCCCAGCATTTT CASSAPNQPQHF
TRBD1 TRBJ2-5 . TRBV5-1 TGCGCCAGCAGCTCGGACAGGGGTCAAGAGACCCAGTACTTC CASSSDRGQETQYF
TRBD1 TRBJ2-7 . TRBV5-1 TGCGCCAGCAGCTTGTTTATATTTTCCGGGACAGCCTACGAGCAGTACTTC CASSLFIFSGTAYEQYF
. TRBJ1-5 once TRBV18 TGTGCCAGCTCACCACAGGGGACGCTTAGATTACAGCCCCAGCATTTT CASSPQGTLRLQPQHF
. TRBJ1-3 . TRBV7-2 TGTGCCAGCAGCTCCACCAGTGCTGGAAACACCATATATTTT CASSSTSAGNTIYF
. TRBJ2-3 . TRBV4-2 TGTGCCAGCAGCCAAGAGGGTGCCACAGATACGCAGTATTTT CASSQEGATDTQYF
. TRBJ2-1 . TRBV5-1 TGCGCCAGCAGCTTAATGGGGCCCTCCTACAATGAGCAGTTCTTC CASSLMGPSYNEQFF
. TRBJ2-3 . TRBV11-2 TGTGCCAGCAGCTTAGATCGCAGCACAGATACGCAGTATTTT CASSLDRSTDTQYF
. TRBJ2-3 . TRBV2 TGTGCCAGCAGGCCCGCTGGGACAGATACGCAGTATTTT CASRPAGTDTQYF
. TRBJ1-5 . TRBV19 TGTGCCAGTAACAGGGTTAGTAGCAATCAGCCCCAGCATTTT CASNRVSSNQPQHF
. TRBJ2-3 . TRBV6-5 TGTGCCAGCAGGCCCAGGGTAACGGGCACAGATACGCAGTATTTT CASRPRVTGTDTQYF
TRBD2 TRBJ2-3 . TRBV9 TGTGCCAGCAGCGGGCGGGGGGGCCCGACAGATACGCAGTATTTT CASSGRGGPTDTQYF
TRBD2 TRBJ2-1 . TRBV6-5 TGTGCCAGCAGCCTAGCGGGGGCCTACAATGAGCAGTTCTTC CASSLAGAYNEQFF
TRBD1 TRBJ1-4 . TRBV28 TGTGCCAGCAGTTTCGGAGGGACAGGGCGATATGAAAAACTGTTTTTT CASSFGGTGRYEKLFF
. TRBJ2-7 . TRBV18 TGTGCCAGCTCACCACCCTGGGCCGGGGGTTCTGGTGAGCAGTACTTC CASSPPWAGGSGEQYF
TRBD1 TRBJ1-1 . TRBV4-1 TGCGCCAGCATGCCGGGACAGGGGTTTTGGAACACTGAAGCTTTCTTT CASMPGQGFWNTEAFF
TRBD1 TRBJ1-1 . TRBV6-5 TGTGCCAGCAGAAGAGGGGGCAAGAACACTGAAGCTTTCTTT CASRRGGKNTEAFF
. TRBJ2-2 . TRBV10-2 TGCGCCAGCGGTAGGACCGACCTCAACACCGGGGAGCTGTTTTTT CASGRTDLNTGELFF
. TRBJ2-4 . TRBV6-5 TGTGCCAGCAGAGCCAAAAACATTCAGTACTTC CASRAKNIQYF
. TRBJ2-1 . TRBV25-1 TGTGCCAGCAGTTACGGACAGAAAAATGAGCAGTTCTTC CASSYGQKNEQFF
. TRBJ1-5 . TRBV7-2 TGTGCCAGCAGCTTTCATCCTAGCAATCAGCCCCAGCATTTT CASSFHPSNQPQHF
. TRBJ1-4 . TRBV15 TGTGCCACCAGCAGAGATGGTTCGGGGGCAGAGGAAAAACTGTTTTTT CATSRDGSGAEEKLFF